The T cell receptor beta chain described here comes from a study of cytomegalovirus exposure and HLA in healthy donors. The junction had 6 bases not matched to a gene; V was cut back by 2 bases and J by 3 bases. The CDR3 extends over 16 amino acids. CDR1 LNHDA and CDR2 SQIVND come from the germline V gene (reference sequence). Researchers ran the PCR with 60 Vbeta and 13 Jbeta primers. Here immunoSEQ multiplex PCR was the method, and the copy in TCRdb shows in-frame clones only, minus some. The data show 160,000 or so clones, with 70% to 80% seen just once and around 1.4% held by the top ten. As for this clone: Its matching antigen is unknown.

Findings of the study overall: A further, later analysis showed that HLA-associated TCR beta chains (compared with equally common others) were more clonally expanded. Later analysis suggested most CMV-associated TCR beta chains were HLA-restricted. The authors later linked a missense DCLRE1C variant to TCR beta V- and J-gene trimming. The study listed around 150 cytomegalovirus-associated TCR beta chains.

This clonotype was sampled from a male donor in good health and CMV-seronegative. The chain links TRBV19 to TRBJ1-5; 8 bases fit TRBD1. The material sequenced was PBMCs. The CDR3 nucleotides read TGTGCCAGTAGTATATGGACAGGGCTTGACAATCAGCCCCAGCATTTT. Translated, it gives CASSIWTGLDNQPQHF. Drawing the rest from reference TRBV19 and TRBJ1-5, the complete variable domain is DGGITQSPKYLFRKEGQNVTLSCEQNLNHDAMYWYRQDPGQGLRLIYYSQIVNDFQKGDIAEGYSVSREKKESFPLTVTSAQKNPTAFYLCASSIWTGLDNQPQHFGDGTRLSIL.